This entry concerns a single T cell receptor (beta chain). Its antigen is not identified. This sample is drawn from a study of T-cell reconstitution after alpha-beta-depleted transplantation in children. Study results and limitations: It was reported that alpha-beta T cells came from several hundred expanded graft clones (about two months after transplant). Newly produced T cells mostly provided counts and TCRbeta diversity after one year, as hyperexpanded clones declined. After transplant, high TCRbeta diversity at day 60 in some patients arose from surviving recipient T cells and thymic progenitors.

Germline V lookup: CDR1 SGHKS, CDR2 YYEKEE (reference sequence). Trimming left V 5 bases short and J 6 bases short, with 12 bases between. The CDR3 has 12 residues. Researchers prepared the TCRbeta library using unique molecular identifiers, the study reports. TCRdb itself ran the PCR reads through MiXCR, one entry per CDR3 protein. The sample contains 500,000 or so distinct CDR3 sequences, over 10% of which appear only once. The chain uses TRBV5-5 and TRBJ2-7; unclear D gene. The sequence derives from a female patient aged 2-9 years who had a stem cell transplant for aplastic anemia, so the T cells may come from the graft donor. Sequenced here: PBMCs, mostly from graft donor cells, sampled 180 days after TCRalphabeta/CD19-depleted stem cell transplant. The CDR3 spells CASRPIVGEQYF. DNA of the CDR3: TGTGCCAGCAGGCCAATAGTCGGCGAGCAGTACTTC.